This T cell receptor beta chain was documented in a study of cytomegalovirus exposure and HLA in healthy donors. PCR employed 60 Vbeta and 13 Jbeta primers. Sequenced by immunoSEQ multiplex PCR; TCRdb stores in-frame clones only, minus some. Of some 130,000 clones in the sample, 76% were seen once. V lost 5 bases and J lost 4; bases outside the gene matches: 6. The CDR3 contains 15 residues. The germline V gene has CDR1 SGHTA and CDR2 FQGNSA. The sample taken for sequencing was PBMCs. This chain links TRBV7-2 with TRBJ1-2; 11 nucleotides agree with TRBD1. This clonotype was sampled from a middle-aged man in good health and CMV-seronegative. CDR3 bases: TGTGCCAGCAGCGCCGGACAGGGGGCGGGCTATGGCTACACCTTC. This encodes CASSAGQGAGYGYTF.